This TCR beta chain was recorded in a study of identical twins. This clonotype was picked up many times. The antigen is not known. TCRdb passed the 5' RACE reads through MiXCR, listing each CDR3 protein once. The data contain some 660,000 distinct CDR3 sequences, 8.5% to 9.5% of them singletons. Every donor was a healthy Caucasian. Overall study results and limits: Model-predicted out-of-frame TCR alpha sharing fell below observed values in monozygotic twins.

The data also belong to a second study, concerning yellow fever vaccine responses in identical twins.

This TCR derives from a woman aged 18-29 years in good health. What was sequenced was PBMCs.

CDR3 nucleotide sequence: TGTGCCAGCAGTTTAGGAGGGAGGGCCGGGGGTGAGCAGTTCTTC. Protein product: CASSLGGRAGGEQFF. J is TRBJ2-1 and V is TRBV27; 7 bases fit TRBD2. The CDR3 totals 15 residues. CDR1 MNHEY and CDR2 SMNVEV come from the germline V gene (reference sequence). V was clipped by 2 bases and J by 9 bases; unmatched bases: 10.